This TCR beta chain emerged from a study of T cell changes during pregnancy in multiple sclerosis. Assay: immunoSEQ multiplex PCR; the TCRdb copy retains only in-frame clones and omits some. The data hold some 44,000 clones, with 88% observed a single time. The source material was CD4+ T cells from peripheral blood mononuclear cells, sampled in the second trimester of pregnancy. This receptor was obtained from a female donor with multiple sclerosis, enrolled in a pregnancy study.

DNA of the CDR3: TGTGCCAGCAGCTCACAGGGGGCCTCAAGGGACACTGAAGCTTTCTTT. Translation gives CASSSQGASRDTEAFF. The gene calls are TRBV28 and TRBJ1-1, with 9 bases identical to TRBD1. Germline V lookup: CDR1 MDHEN, CDR2 SYDVKM. This CDR3 contains 16 residues. V lost 6 bases and J lost 3; bases outside the gene matches: 11.